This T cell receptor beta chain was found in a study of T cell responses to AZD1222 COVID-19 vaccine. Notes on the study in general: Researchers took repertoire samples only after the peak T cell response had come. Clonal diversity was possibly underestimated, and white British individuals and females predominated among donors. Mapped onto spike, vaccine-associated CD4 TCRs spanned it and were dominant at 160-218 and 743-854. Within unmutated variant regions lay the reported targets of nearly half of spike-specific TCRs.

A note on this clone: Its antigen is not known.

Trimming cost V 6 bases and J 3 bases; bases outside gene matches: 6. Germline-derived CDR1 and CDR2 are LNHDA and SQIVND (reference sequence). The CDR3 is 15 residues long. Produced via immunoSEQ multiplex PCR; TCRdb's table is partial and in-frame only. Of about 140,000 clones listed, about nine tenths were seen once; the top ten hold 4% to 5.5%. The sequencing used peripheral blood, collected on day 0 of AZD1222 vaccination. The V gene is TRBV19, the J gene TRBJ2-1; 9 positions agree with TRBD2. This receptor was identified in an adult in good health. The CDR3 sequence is CASRTSGGRYNEQFF. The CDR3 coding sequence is TGTGCCAGTAGGACAAGCGGGGGGCGCTACAATGAGCAGTTCTTC.